This T cell receptor beta chain appears in the sequencing data of a study of OX40 agonist ivuxolimab in advanced cancers. Study at large: The patients' treatment was ivuxolimab, an agonistic anti-OX40 (CD134) antibody. Two patients with cutaneous melanoma and one with hepatocellular carcinoma, three in total, showed partial responses. Study outcomes and limitations: The study found that CD8+ T cells averaged more expanded clones than CD4+. Normalized T-cell clonal expansion was also low in some nonresponders.

Generated by immunoSEQ multiplex PCR, the TCRdb table keeps only in-frame clones and is missing some. The repertoire holds about 60,000 clones, with roughly 89% as singletons. In this sample, this clone turned up a few times. Its antigen remains unknown. In germline, CDR1 is SGHTA, CDR2 FQGNSA. CDR3 length equals 16 residues. The trim removed 3 bases at V and 4 bases at J, leaving 4 bases unmatched. The V call is TRBV7-2, the J call TRBJ2-5, with 14 bases aligning to TRBD2. This specimen consisted of CD4+ or CD8+ T cells sorted from blood, obtained in a trial of the OX40 agonist ivuxolimab. This TCR came from an adult with an advanced solid tumor such as melanoma, head and neck, liver or kidney cancer. This CDR3 reads CASSFSGTSGRETQYF. The CDR3 DNA is TGTGCCAGCAGCTTCTCCGGGACTAGCGGGAGAGAGACCCAGTACTTC.